This T cell receptor (beta chain) was obtained from a study of regulatory T cells in long-lasting Graves disease. The study's findings and limits: Persistent disease was associated with favored TRBV28 usage and with favored use of TRBJ1-2 and TRBJ2-5.

Trimming cost V 7 bases and J 2 bases, with 17 bases left between them. The length of the CDR3 is 14 residues. In germline, CDR1 is SQVTM, CDR2 ANQGSEA. Sequencing libraries for TCR beta were prepared with iRepertoire HTBI primers and Arm-PCR of CDR3 regions. MiXCR was run by TCRdb on the multiplex PCR reads, yielding one entry per CDR3 protein. In the table there are hundreds of thousands of distinct CDR3 sequences, 20% to 25% of which are singletons. In the case of this clonotype: As yet, its antigen is unknown. A much larger clone lies a single base off, so this may be a read error.

Time point meaning: persistent/refractory GD, antithyroid drugs over 5 years with positive TRAb. Making the TCR library involved RNA that had been extracted from PBMCs. Material: peripheral blood mononuclear cells (PBMCs), obtained when the disease was refractory, from a patient treated with antithyroid drugs. The chain recombines TRBV29-1 with TRBJ2-5; possibly TRBD2 for D (6 bases). This TCR came from a female donor with Graves disease. The CDR3 bases are TGCAGCGCTGCAGTCCGGGGGTGGCAAGAGACCCAGTACTTC. Protein: CSAAVRGWQETQYF.